This is a list of T cell receptor beta chains from one sample in a study of beta chain features in type 1 diabetes. Data came from immunoSEQ multiplex PCR; TCRdb stores just in-frame clones and leaves some out. The table includes 38,000 or so clones, around 60% detected once. Sequenced input: Tregs from blood. The origin of the receptors is a woman aged 25 to 39 in good health. The conserved cysteine and the conserved F or W are not part of the CDR3 here. The order of the fields is J gene, V gene, clone size, D gene, CDR3 protein. A D gene is named only where the DNA matches it firmly. Some rows have no size entry. The others give once, few or many, or a class for an expanded clone.

j_gene: TRBJ2-1
v_gene: TRBV5-1
abundance: few
d_gene: TRBD2
CDR3aa: ASSGTSMTYNEQF

j_gene: TRBJ2-3
v_gene: TRBV7-2
abundance: NA
d_gene: NA
CDR3aa: ASKVGRVVKDTQY

j_gene: TRBJ2-5
v_gene: TRBV18
abundance: NA
d_gene: TRBD2
CDR3aa: ASSPRTSPETQY

j_gene: TRBJ2-2
v_gene: TRBV7-2
abundance: NA
d_gene: TRBD2
CDR3aa: ASSLVTGLAAPPGELF

j_gene: TRBJ2-3
v_gene: TRBV14
abundance: NA
d_gene: TRBD1
CDR3aa: ASSHLKEGQVTDTQY

j_gene: TRBJ2-3
v_gene: TRBV7-9
abundance: once
d_gene: NA
CDR3aa: ASSLTLAFTDTQY

j_gene: TRBJ2-3
v_gene: TRBV27
abundance: NA
d_gene: TRBD1
CDR3aa: ASSFGQGALDTQY

j_gene: TRBJ2-4
v_gene: TRBV7-2
abundance: few
d_gene: NA
CDR3aa: ASSNRGGLAKNIQY

j_gene: TRBJ1-1
v_gene: TRBV30
abundance: few
d_gene: NA
CDR3aa: AWSPGIAGLNTEAF

j_gene: TRBJ2-1
v_gene: TRBV5-4
abundance: NA
d_gene: TRBD2
CDR3aa: ASSLLAGSHNEQF

j_gene: TRBJ2-5
v_gene: TRBV29-1
abundance: once
d_gene: TRBD2
CDR3aa: STPRGETQY

j_gene: TRBJ2-7
v_gene: TRBV5-4
abundance: few
d_gene: NA
CDR3aa: ASSQTGYEQY

j_gene: TRBJ1-1
v_gene: TRBV30
abundance: few
d_gene: NA
CDR3aa: AWIHTMDRYTPNTEAF

j_gene: TRBJ2-1
v_gene: TRBV7-2
abundance: NA
d_gene: TRBD1
CDR3aa: ASSTRTGGYNEQF

j_gene: TRBJ2-3
v_gene: TRBV6-5
abundance: few
d_gene: NA
CDR3aa: ASSYSFDSSTDTQY

j_gene: TRBJ2-1
v_gene: TRBV7-9
abundance: NA
d_gene: NA
CDR3aa: ASSLLGTGYNEQF

j_gene: TRBJ2-1
v_gene: TRBV7-2
abundance: NA
d_gene: NA
CDR3aa: ASSLQIAAGYNEQF

j_gene: TRBJ1-1
v_gene: TRBV19
abundance: NA
d_gene: NA
CDR3aa: ASSGDRLNTEAF

j_gene: TRBJ2-7
v_gene: TRBV5-6
abundance: few
d_gene: NA
CDR3aa: ASSWLWSHEQY

j_gene: TRBJ2-3
v_gene: TRBV28
abundance: NA
d_gene: TRBD2
CDR3aa: ASSLFGHRRGASGPPDTQY